This T cell receptor beta chain was obtained from a study of T-cell reconstitution after alpha-beta-depleted transplantation in children. Study-level findings and limits: Reportedly, roughly two months post-transplant, alpha-beta T cells arose from several hundred expanded graft clones. Hyperexpanded clones declined; after one year, newly produced T cells mostly supplied diversity. Surviving recipient T cells and intrathymic progenitors accounted for some patients' high TCRbeta diversity at day 60.

This clonotype was recorded a few times. What it binds is not known. Unique molecular identifiers were used in preparing the TCRbeta library. MiXCR, run by TCRdb on the PCR reads, gives a single entry per CDR3 protein. In the table there are 530,000 or so distinct CDR3 sequences, 27% of which are singletons. The germline V gene encodes CDR1 SEHNR and CDR2 FQNEAQ (reference sequence). This CDR3 has 15 amino acids. V lost 1 base, J lost 2 bases, and 9 bases lay in between. This material consisted of PBMCs, taken before TCRalphabeta/CD19-depleted stem cell transplant. The clonotype originates from a boy younger than two with Wiskott-Aldrich syndrome, due to receive a stem cell transplant. The V gene is TRBV7-9, the J gene TRBJ2-1, with D hard to call. CDR3 amino acids: CASSLGSIAYNEQFF. CDR3 in DNA: TGTGCCAGCAGCTTAGGTAGCATCGCCTACAATGAGCAGTTCTTC.